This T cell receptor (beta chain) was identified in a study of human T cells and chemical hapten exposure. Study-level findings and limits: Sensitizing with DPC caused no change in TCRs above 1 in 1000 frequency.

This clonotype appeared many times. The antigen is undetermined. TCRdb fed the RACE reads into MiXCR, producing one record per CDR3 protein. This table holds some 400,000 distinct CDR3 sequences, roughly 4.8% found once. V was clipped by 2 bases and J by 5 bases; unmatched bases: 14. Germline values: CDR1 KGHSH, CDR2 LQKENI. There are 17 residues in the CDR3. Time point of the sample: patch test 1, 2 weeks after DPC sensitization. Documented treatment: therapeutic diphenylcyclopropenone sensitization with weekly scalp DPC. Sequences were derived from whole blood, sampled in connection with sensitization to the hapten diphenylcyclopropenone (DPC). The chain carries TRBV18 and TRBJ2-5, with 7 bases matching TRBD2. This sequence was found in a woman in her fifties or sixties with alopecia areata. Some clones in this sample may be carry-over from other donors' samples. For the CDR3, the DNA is TGTGCCAGCTCACCAACAAATCATCAGCGGGATCGGGAGACCCAGTACTTC. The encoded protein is CASSPTNHQRDRETQYF.